This is a list of T cell receptor beta chains from one sample in a study of T-cell memory formation after mild COVID-19. Each CDR3 protein is one row after TCRdb ran MiXCR on the 5' RACE reads. The sample includes 470,000 or so distinct CDR3 sequences, around a sixth seen only once; the top ten take around 12%. The sample was PBMCs or a T cell subset sorted from them (not recorded which). The receptors shown here come from an adult woman who had mild COVID-19 (a few samples of this study predate the infection). Cell type and time point are not known. Each CDR3 is given with its conserved first and last residue. A D gene is named only where the DNA matches it firmly. Not all rows give a size; the values are once, few, many and, for expanded clones, a class.

clone_size: few; v_call: TRBV15; j_call: TRBJ1-1; d_call: NA; cdr3_nt: TGTGCCACCAGCAGACAATTCGTGCCGGGACCCCTGAACACTGAAGCTTTCTTT; cdr3_aa: CATSRQFVPGPLNTEAFF
clone_size: NA; v_call: TRBV7-9; j_call: TRBJ2-5; d_call: TRBD2; cdr3_nt: TGTGCCAGCAGCCCGCGACTAGCGGAAAAAGAGACCCAGTACTTC; cdr3_aa: CASSPRLAEKETQYF
clone_size: many; v_call: TRBV7-9; j_call: TRBJ1-1; d_call: NA; cdr3_nt: TGTGCCAGCAGCTTCATTACAGGGTTTGACACTGAAGCTTTCTTT; cdr3_aa: CASSFITGFDTEAFF
clone_size: few; v_call: TRBV7-8; j_call: TRBJ1-2; d_call: NA; cdr3_nt: TGTGCCAGCAGCCGGACTGATAACTATGGCTACACCTTC; cdr3_aa: CASSRTDNYGYTF
clone_size: NA; v_call: TRBV12-3/TRBV12-4; j_call: TRBJ2-5; d_call: NA; cdr3_nt: TGTGCCAGCAGTTTAGATCGTTGGACAGCTCAAGAGACCCAGTACTTC; cdr3_aa: CASSLDRWTAQETQYF
clone_size: few; v_call: TRBV24-1; j_call: TRBJ2-1; d_call: TRBD1; cdr3_nt: TGTGCCACCAGTGACCTGACAGGGGAATCCAATGAGCAGTTCTTC; cdr3_aa: CATSDLTGESNEQFF
clone_size: few; v_call: TRBV12-3/TRBV12-4; j_call: TRBJ1-1; d_call: NA; cdr3_nt: TGTGCCACCCTCGGGGCGGACACTGAAGCTTTCTTT; cdr3_aa: CATLGADTEAFF
clone_size: NA; v_call: TRBV30; j_call: TRBJ2-3; d_call: TRBD1; cdr3_nt: TGTGCCTGGCGTCGGACAGGGGTCATGGGCACAGATACGCAGTATTTT; cdr3_aa: CAWRRTGVMGTDTQYF
clone_size: NA; v_call: TRBV19; j_call: TRBJ1-2; d_call: TRBD1; cdr3_nt: TGTGCCAGTACCCGGGACAGCGTTTTCTATGGCTACACCTTC; cdr3_aa: CASTRDSVFYGYTF
clone_size: few; v_call: TRBV6-4; j_call: TRBJ2-7; d_call: NA; cdr3_nt: TGTGCCAGCAGTGAAAGGGTCGGAAGCTACGAGCAGTACTTC; cdr3_aa: CASSERVGSYEQYF
clone_size: NA; v_call: TRBV20-1; j_call: TRBJ2-5; d_call: NA; cdr3_nt: TGCAGTCTGCCGCAGGGGGCGCGGGGGTACCAAGAGACCCAGTACTTC; cdr3_aa: CSLPQGARGYQETQYF
clone_size: NA; v_call: TRBV18; j_call: TRBJ2-4; d_call: NA; cdr3_nt: TGTGCCAGCTCACCGTCCAAAAACATTCAGTACTTC; cdr3_aa: CASSPSKNIQYF
clone_size: NA; v_call: TRBV2; j_call: TRBJ2-7; d_call: NA; cdr3_nt: TGTGCCAGTCGACTCAAAGCGGTCCAGATTGCCTACGAGCAGTACTTC; cdr3_aa: CASRLKAVQIAYEQYF
clone_size: few; v_call: TRBV7-9; j_call: TRBJ1-4; d_call: TRBD1; cdr3_nt: TGTGCCAGCAGCCTGGGGACAGGTTGGAATGAAAAACTGTTTTTT; cdr3_aa: CASSLGTGWNEKLFF
clone_size: NA; v_call: TRBV6-4; j_call: TRBJ2-2; d_call: TRBD1; cdr3_nt: TGTGCCAGCAGTGACTGGGACAGGGTGGTCGGGGAGCTGTTTTTT; cdr3_aa: CASSDWDRVVGELFF
clone_size: few; v_call: TRBV20-1; j_call: TRBJ2-1; d_call: TRBD2; cdr3_nt: TGCAGTGCTAGACCATTAGCGGGACTAAATGAGCAGTTCTTC; cdr3_aa: CSARPLAGLNEQFF
clone_size: NA; v_call: TRBV7-2; j_call: TRBJ1-1; d_call: NA; cdr3_nt: TGTGCCAGCAGCCCCCGACCGTCTAAGCTTGAAGCTTTCTTT; cdr3_aa: CASSPRPSKLEAFF
clone_size: NA; v_call: TRBV7-8; j_call: TRBJ1-5; d_call: NA; cdr3_nt: TGTGCCAGCAGCTTAAGGGCTCCCCGTGGGCCCCAGCATTTT; cdr3_aa: CASSLRAPRGPQHF
clone_size: NA; v_call: TRBV12-3/TRBV12-4; j_call: TRBJ2-3; d_call: NA; cdr3_nt: TGTGCCAGCAGGGGGGTAGGGCGCACAGATACGCAGTATTTT; cdr3_aa: CASRGVGRTDTQYF
clone_size: many; v_call: TRBV7-2; j_call: TRBJ2-7; d_call: NA; cdr3_nt: TGTGCCAGCAGCTTAGGGCGATACGAGCAGTACTTC; cdr3_aa: CASSLGRYEQYF
clone_size: NA; v_call: TRBV7-8; j_call: TRBJ1-4; d_call: NA; cdr3_nt: TGTGCCAGCAGCGGGGGGGGCCCCGTTGCAACTAATGAAAAACTGTTTTTT; cdr3_aa: CASSGGGPVATNEKLFF
clone_size: NA; v_call: TRBV29-1; j_call: TRBJ2-7; d_call: NA; cdr3_nt: TGCAGCGTTGAAGGCGGAGAATCCTACGAGCAGTACTTC; cdr3_aa: CSVEGGESYEQYF
clone_size: few; v_call: TRBV30; j_call: TRBJ2-7; d_call: NA; cdr3_nt: TGTGCCTGGAAGGTCAAGGGATACTACGAGCAGTACTTC; cdr3_aa: CAWKVKGYYEQYF
clone_size: NA; v_call: TRBV29-1; j_call: TRBJ2-7; d_call: NA; cdr3_nt: TGCAGCGTTGAAGGTGGGGTCTCCTACGAGCAGTACTTC; cdr3_aa: CSVEGGVSYEQYF
clone_size: NA; v_call: TRBV2; j_call: TRBJ2-3; d_call: NA; cdr3_nt: TGTGCCAGCGGGGGTAGGTGGGACATGAGCACAGATACGCAGTATTTT; cdr3_aa: CASGGRWDMSTDTQYF
clone_size: NA; v_call: TRBV7-3; j_call: TRBJ2-3; d_call: TRBD2; cdr3_nt: TGTGCCAGCAGCTGGTATGCGGGGGCAGATACGCAGTATTTT; cdr3_aa: CASSWYAGADTQYF
clone_size: many; v_call: TRBV9; j_call: TRBJ2-5; d_call: TRBD1; cdr3_nt: TGTGCCAGCAGCGTTGGGACAGTCCAAGAGACCCAGTACTTC; cdr3_aa: CASSVGTVQETQYF
clone_size: few; v_call: TRBV12-3/TRBV12-4; j_call: TRBJ2-3; d_call: TRBD2; cdr3_nt: TGTGCCAGCAGTTTTTGGTCGGGGGGACATACGCAGTATTTT; cdr3_aa: CASSFWSGGHTQYF
clone_size: few; v_call: TRBV5-6; j_call: TRBJ2-1; d_call: NA; cdr3_nt: TGTGCCAGCAGCTCCGCGGCTTCTGGCAATGAGCAGTTCTTC; cdr3_aa: CASSSAASGNEQFF
clone_size: few; v_call: TRBV5-1; j_call: TRBJ2-2; d_call: NA; cdr3_nt: TGCGCCAGCGCTGTAGGGAACACCGGGGAGCTGTTTTTT; cdr3_aa: CASAVGNTGELFF
clone_size: few; v_call: TRBV6-2/TRBV6-3; j_call: TRBJ2-7; d_call: NA; cdr3_nt: TGTGCCAGCAGTTACTCGGCGGGGCCACCCTACGAGCAGTACTTC; cdr3_aa: CASSYSAGPPYEQYF
clone_size: few; v_call: TRBV5-1; j_call: TRBJ1-4; d_call: NA; cdr3_nt: TGCGCCAGCAGCTTGGAATCCCCAACAGGCGGGGAAAAACTGTTTTTT; cdr3_aa: CASSLESPTGGEKLFF
clone_size: many; v_call: TRBV18; j_call: TRBJ1-3; d_call: NA; cdr3_nt: TGTGCCAGCTCACCACAGCCAGGGACCAACTCTGGAAACACCATATATTTT; cdr3_aa: CASSPQPGTNSGNTIYF
clone_size: NA; v_call: TRBV7-6; j_call: TRBJ2-7; d_call: TRBD2; cdr3_nt: TGTGCCAGCAGCTTAGCGGGCCCCTCGGGAGGCGAGCAGTACTTC; cdr3_aa: CASSLAGPSGGEQYF
clone_size: NA; v_call: TRBV29-1; j_call: TRBJ2-3; d_call: TRBD1; cdr3_nt: TGCAGCGGGGACAGGGGGCAGGCAGATACGCAGTATTTT; cdr3_aa: CSGDRGQADTQYF
clone_size: few; v_call: TRBV5-1; j_call: TRBJ2-1; d_call: TRBD1; cdr3_nt: TGCGCTTGCAGCTTGACAGGGGGTGGCAATGAGCAGTTCTTC; cdr3_aa: CACSLTGGGNEQFF
clone_size: NA; v_call: TRBV20-1; j_call: TRBJ2-2; d_call: NA; cdr3_nt: TGCAGTGCTAGCGGGACGAACACCGGGGAGCTGTTTTTT; cdr3_aa: CSASGTNTGELFF
clone_size: NA; v_call: TRBV7-9; j_call: TRBJ1-2; d_call: NA; cdr3_nt: TGTGCCAGCAGCTTAGCCGGGGACCCACATGGCTACACCTTC; cdr3_aa: CASSLAGDPHGYTF
clone_size: few; v_call: TRBV7-8; j_call: TRBJ2-1; d_call: TRBD2; cdr3_nt: TGTGCCAGCAGCTTAGAGGGTAGCGGGAGTGTTGAGCAGTTCTTC; cdr3_aa: CASSLEGSGSVEQFF
clone_size: NA; v_call: TRBV5-6; j_call: TRBJ2-3; d_call: TRBD2; cdr3_nt: TGTGCCAGCAGCTTTAAGGCTAGCGGTGAGACAGATACGCAGTATTTT; cdr3_aa: CASSFKASGETDTQYF
clone_size: NA; v_call: TRBV6-1; j_call: TRBJ1-1; d_call: NA; cdr3_nt: TGTGCCAGCAGTGAAGATCCGGGTTTAGTCACTGAAGCTTTCTTT; cdr3_aa: CASSEDPGLVTEAFF
clone_size: NA; v_call: TRBV10-3; j_call: TRBJ1-1; d_call: NA; cdr3_nt: TGTGCCATCAGACTCGGGACGGCGAACACTGAAGCTTTCTTT; cdr3_aa: CAIRLGTANTEAFF